This T cell receptor beta chain was observed in a study of T cell repertoires in cytomegalovirus infection. As for the study in general: The public TCR beta signatures pointed to both CMV infection and matching HLA type. Study-wide results and limits: HLA-C-restricted TCR beta clonotypes specific for CMV led the ex vivo response. Summed frequency of public TCR beta families distinguished CMV carriers with the relevant HLA.

The length of the CDR3 is 12 residues. Between the trimmed V and J ends, which lost 4 bases and 4 bases, there was a span of 7 bases. Germline assignment: CDR1 MNHEY and CDR2 SVGAGI. This clonotype appeared many times. Its antigen is unidentified. Using its own MiXCR run on the reads, TCRdb lists one record per CDR3 protein. The sample comprises about 83,000 distinct CDR3 sequences, over 25% of which are singletons, and roughly 70% rests with the top ten. This specimen was CD8+ T cells from cultured PBMCs, taken from culture after CMV antigen stimulation. This chain connects TRBV6-5 to TRBJ1-2, with no clear D. The receptor was isolated from a human donor in good health (CMV status not recorded). Some clones in this sample may be carry-over from other donors' samples. The CDR3 DNA sequence: TGTGCCAGCAGTTCCGGGCTCTATGGCTACACCTTC. This sequence encodes CASSSGLYGYTF.